The clone carrying this T cell receptor (beta chain) has a count of ten or more. Its antigen is undetermined. The CDR3 extends over 14 amino acids. Sample-barcoded 5' priming and a J-beta primer mix drove a second PCR of 7 to 11 cycles. Each CDR3 protein gets one entry after TCRdb re-called the 5' RACE reads with MiXCR. The sample includes approximately 900,000 distinct CDR3 sequences, 25% to 35% of them seen just once. This sample was taken from a study of blood T cells in healthy people across ages. General study points: More naive CD4+ cells and higher diversity were found in long-lived than in aged donors.

These same data were also listed under a study on T cells of mothers and their children.

The TCR comes from a woman between 40 and 55 years old in good health. J is TRBJ2-1 and V is TRBV12-3 or TRBV12-4, with TRBD2 matching 10 bases. The sample comprised blood. CDR3 region: CASSAGGYYNEQFF. The DNA for the CDR3 is TGTGCGTCGTCAGCGGGGGGGTACTACAATGAGCAGTTCTTC.